This T cell receptor beta chain appears in the sequencing data of a study of read filtering for tumor transcriptome and immune sequencing. Study context: Per sample, TCR-region reads ranged about 4 to 11 million by IR-seq, roughly 80 to 1273 by RNA-seq. Notes on the study in general: RNA-seq captured clonotypes less deeply and reliably than IR-seq. Sorted CD138-negative bone marrow cells were not purified T cells.

The V end was cut by 7 bases, the J end by 5 bases, with 18 bases between. Germline lookup yields CDR1 MNHNS and CDR2 SASEGT. The CDR3 is 14 amino acids. Every patient had bone marrow sampled while the disease was active. This clonotype has only a few counts. The antigen is not known. This library used around 0.4 ug RNA and molecular barcoded adaptors spanning alpha/delta and beta/gamma chains. TCRdb called the reads again in MiXCR, with one record for every CDR3 protein. In the table there are approximately 140,000 distinct CDR3 sequences, less than 15% of which are singletons. This TCR came from a donor at least 40 years old with multiple myeloma. The sequenced material came from a population of CD138-negative cells sorted from bone marrow. V gene TRBV6-1 combines with J gene TRBJ2-7; a weak D match, TRBD2 (5 bases). The CDR3 here is CASNTGPRRDEQYF. CDR3 coding DNA: TGTGCCAGCAATACGGGCCCCCGGCGGGACGAGCAGTACTTC.